One T cell receptor beta chain is described in this entry. This clone was seen ten or more times. The antigen it binds to is not known. Base qualities are not provided; no much larger clone lies one nucleotide away. A distance of 14 bases separates the germline ends of V and J, which lose 7 bases and 1 base respectively. The CDR3, cysteine through phenylalanine, is 14 amino acids long. Of the read, only the CDR3 DNA is kept; its 42 bases are in frame from base 1. The germline V gene (reference sequence) gives CDR1 as SEHNR and CDR2 as FQNEAQ. TCR CDR3 regions were amplified from genomic DNA by multiplex PCR using the deep immunoSEQ assay. Extracted genomic DNA from each cell subset was distributed evenly across all wells of several immunoSEQ 96-well plates, and each plate was treated as a replicate. For sorted subsets, approximately 200 ng of genomic DNA, equivalent to 25,000 to 35,000 T cell genomes, went into each replicate PCR. The purified libraries were quantified using a Qubit 3.0 fluorometer, sized with a Bioanalyzer 2100, and then quantified again using the KAPA Library Quantification kit. Each immunoSEQ 96-well plate was sequenced on its own single-read 150-cycle Illumina NextSeq 550 flow cell. As for the original processing: Because the immunoSEQ output included only junctional sequences and no quality scores, the filtering could not be the same as the filtering used for full-length reads. To assign V/J genes and CDR3, sequences were annotated against IMGT germline references using PyIR, a Python wrapper for IgBLAST v1.9. Reads were removed for weak V/J assignments (E-value above 1e-6), missing CDR3, stop codons, out-of-frame junctions, or ambiguous translated residues. A V3J clonotype was defined by an identical inferred V gene, J gene, and CDR3 amino acid sequence. Percentage overlap between repertoires was computed as shared unique clonotypes divided by the size of the smaller repertoire. Richness of each repertoire was evaluated using RTK rarefaction, the Chao1 estimator, and Recon v2.1 estimates of unobserved clonotypes. For all TCRbeta clonotypes obtained by the gDNA method from several donors, generation probabilities were computed with OLGA. TCRdb stores this immuneACCESS table with in-frame sequences only. Part of the clones is absent; in the studies checked, under half of the shortfall reflects unresolved V genes, and no reason is known for the rest. That table supplies the V and J calls and clone size; D and trimming were determined from the DNA. The sample yields roughly 1 million clones; around 76% were counted once. 1.4% of the sample is taken by the ten largest.

This specimen comes from a study of shared clonotypes between healthy human individuals (dated by TCRdb to about 2020). Broadly, across the study: Two women and a few men aged 18 to 49 years were included in the cohort. Per donor, three plates each were used for CD4 naive and CD4 memory, two for CD8 naive, and one for CD8 memory. To estimate repertoire size and how much clonotype sharing occurs between individuals, the study deeply sequenced the blood TCR repertoires of 5 or 6 healthy adults. To increase sequencing depth and limit assay-specific biases, different laboratories used diverse techniques to prepare libraries and sequence TCR repertoires. Per donor, leukapheresis produced somewhere between about 0.8 and 9.5 billion PBMCs. Broad study findings and their caveats: When four donors were compared, the shared fraction of clonotypes was roughly 4.8% for naive CD4, around 3.6% for naive CD8, roughly 2.5% for memory CD4, and less than 0.45% for memory CD8. Sampling was restricted to blood, and TCR repertoires in tissue are likely to differ from TCR repertoires in blood. Because the study included only a small number of donors, the genetic and exposure-history diversity represented was limited. Incomplete sequencing was indicated by rarefaction of sorted-subset datasets, despite the large sequencing depth. Naive subsets generally had larger estimated clonotype richness than memory subsets. Based on pairwise subsampling, the degree of clonotype sharing among donors was expected to be affected by sequencing depth. Clonotypes shared by all four sorted-subset donors showed higher generation probabilities than non-shared clonotypes.

Donors were healthy HIV-negative adults with no recently reported acute infections or vaccinations. Every donor was a Caucasian adult living in Nashville, Tennessee, USA. CD4+ T cells were enriched by magnetic negative selection, after which naive cells were positively selected on CD45RA and the negative fraction was taken as the memory subset. After blood collection by leukapheresis, PBMCs were isolated using Ficoll-Histopaque density gradient centrifugation and then cryopreserved in the vapor phase of liquid nitrogen. Analytical flow cytometry was used to check the purity and quantity of every magnetically sorted T cell population. From each sorted fraction, genomic DNA was isolated and quantified by UV absorbance on a Nanodrop 2000c.

Sequencing was carried out using memory CD4+ T cells sorted from blood. The sample's cell subset or site label, in plain terms: CD45RA-negative fraction. The receptor's source is a young man in good health. This chain joins TRBV7-9 to TRBJ2-7, with a weak D call of TRBD1 (6 bases match). CDR3 sequence: CASNSDRLSYEQYF. At the DNA level, the sequence is TGTGCCAGCAACTCCGACAGGTTATCCTACGAGCAGTACTTC.